The clone carrying this T cell receptor (beta chain) was seen at least ten times. The target antigen is unknown. The TCR beta library used iRepertoire HTBI primers with Arm-PCR amplification of CDR3. TCRdb reprocessed the multiplex PCR reads with MiXCR, giving one entry per CDR3 protein. The sample holds about 290,000 distinct CDR3 sequences, 22% seen once. The sample belongs to a study of regulatory T cells in long-lasting Graves disease. Points from the study as a whole: Study of thyroid tissue was not done, with only peripheral blood studied. With persistent disease, TRBV28, TRBJ1-2 and TRBJ2-5 were the favored segments.

The germline V gene has CDR1 SGHAT and CDR2 FQNNGV. The junction had 6 bases not matched to a gene; V was cut back by 0 bases and J by 4 bases. CDR3 size: 15 residues. Time point noted: persistent/refractory GD, antithyroid drugs over 5 years with positive TRAb. Construction of the TCR library relied on RNA isolated from PBMCs. The guidelines of the American Thyroid Association were the basis for diagnosing Graves' disease. Nine milliliters of peripheral blood were taken and placed in EDTA tubes. This TCR came from a female donor with Graves disease. Material: peripheral blood mononuclear cells (PBMCs), obtained when the disease was refractory, from a patient treated with antithyroid drugs. The chain has TRBV11-2 and TRBJ2-7; 7 positions agree with TRBD1. Written as DNA, the CDR3 is TGTGCCAGCAGCTTAGATCTGGGACAGCTATACGAGCAGTACTTC. Residues: CASSLDLGQLYEQYF.